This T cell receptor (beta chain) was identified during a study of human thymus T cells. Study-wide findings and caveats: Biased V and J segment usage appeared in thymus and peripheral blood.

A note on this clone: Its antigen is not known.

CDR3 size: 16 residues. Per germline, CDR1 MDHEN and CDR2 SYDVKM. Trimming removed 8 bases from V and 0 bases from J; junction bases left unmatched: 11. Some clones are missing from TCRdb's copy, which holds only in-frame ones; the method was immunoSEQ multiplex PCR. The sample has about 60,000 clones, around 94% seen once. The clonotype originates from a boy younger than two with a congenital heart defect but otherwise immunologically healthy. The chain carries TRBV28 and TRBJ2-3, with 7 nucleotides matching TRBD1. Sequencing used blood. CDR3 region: CASSRKGATSTDTQYF. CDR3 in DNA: TGTGCCAGCTCCCGAAAGGGGGCTACTAGCACAGATACGCAGTATTTT.